This T cell receptor beta chain derives from a study of cytomegalovirus exposure and HLA in healthy donors. Study-wide findings and caveats: Donors were assumed by presence/absence analyses to have roughly uniform sequencing depth. Most of the CMV-associated TCR beta chains (in a later analysis) appeared to be HLA-restricted. TCR beta chain V- and J-gene trimming was linked, in a later analysis, to a missense variant in DCLRE1C.

13 Jbeta primers and 60 Vbeta primers were used for the PCR. Some clones are missing from TCRdb's copy, which holds only in-frame ones; the method was immunoSEQ multiplex PCR. The profile covers approximately 150,000 clones, with around 72% appearing a single time and approximately 7% taken by the ten largest. Notes on this clone: Antigen specificity is unknown.

This CDR3 spans 15 amino acids. The ends lost 5 bases at V and 2 bases at J; junction bases unmatched: 7. Germline V CDR1 and CDR2: SGHTA, FQGNSA. This receptor was identified in a woman aged 40 to 50 in good health and CMV-seropositive. The chain carries TRBV7-2 and TRBJ2-5, with 8 bases aligning to TRBD1. Sequencing was done on a sample of PBMCs. CDR3 DNA sequence: TGTGCCAGCAGCGTAGGACAGGGAAGACAAGAGACCCAGTACTTC. It translates to CASSVGQGRQETQYF. Using reference TRBV7-2 and TRBJ2-5 for the parts outside the CDR3, the full variable domain is GAGVSQSPSNKVTEKGKDVELRCDPISGHTALYWYRQSLGQGLEFLIYFQGNSAPDKSGLPSDRFSAERTGGSVSTLTIQRTQQEDSAVYLCASSVGQGRQETQYFGPGTRLLVL.